The clone carrying this TCR beta chain appeared a single time. The sample originates from a study of blood T cell repertoires in COVID-19. Looking at the study overall: Sample material is recorded as cDNA or gDNA derived from T cells, B-cell-depleted T cells, or PBMCs.

Germline CDR1 is SQVTM and CDR2 is ANQGSEA. There are 14 residues in the CDR3. V lost 6 bases to trimming and J lost 9 bases, with 23 bases between them. Generated by immunoSEQ multiplex PCR, the TCRdb table keeps only in-frame clones and is missing some. The repertoire holds around 330,000 clones, with around 89% as singletons. Sequencing was done on a sample of peripheral blood. This TCR was recovered from a woman between 45 and 65 years old with active or convalescent COVID-19. The chain links TRBV29-1 to TRBJ1-1, with D tentatively TRBD1 (6 bases). CDR3 in amino acids: CSVPPYTGNGQAFF. The DNA for the CDR3 is TGCAGCGTCCCGCCCTACACAGGGAACGGGCAAGCTTTCTTT.